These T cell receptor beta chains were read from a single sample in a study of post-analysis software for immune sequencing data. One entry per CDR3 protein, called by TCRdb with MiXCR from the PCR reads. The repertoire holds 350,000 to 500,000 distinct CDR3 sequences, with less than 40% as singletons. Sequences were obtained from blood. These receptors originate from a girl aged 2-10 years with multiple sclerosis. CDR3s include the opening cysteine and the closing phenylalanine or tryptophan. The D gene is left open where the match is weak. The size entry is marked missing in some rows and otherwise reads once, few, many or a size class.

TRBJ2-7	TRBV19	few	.	TGTGCCAGTAGCCCTCGACCCCTCTACGAGCAGTATTTC	CASSPRPLYEQYF
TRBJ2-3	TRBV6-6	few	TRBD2	TGTGCCAGCAGACCGCGAGGCGGGGGGTACACAGATACGCAGTATTTT	CASRPRGGGYTDTQYF
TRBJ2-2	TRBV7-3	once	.	TGTGCCAGCAGCACAGACAGGAACACCGGGGAGCTGTTTTTT	CASSTDRNTGELFF
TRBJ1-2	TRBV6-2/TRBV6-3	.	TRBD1	TGTGCCAGCAGTTACCTATTTCCAGGGGGCAAATCAAATGGCTACACCTTC	CASSYLFPGGKSNGYTF
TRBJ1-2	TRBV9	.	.	TGTGCCAGCAGCGCACGGGTGGGTTTCTATGGCTACACCTTC	CASSARVGFYGYTF
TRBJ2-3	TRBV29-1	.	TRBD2	TGCAGCGTTCGCGATAGAGCGGGGGCGAGCACAGATACGCAGTATTTT	CSVRDRAGASTDTQYF
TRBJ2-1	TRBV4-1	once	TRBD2	TGCGCCAGCAGCCAAGATCCGCTAGCGGTATGGGACAATGAGCAGTTCTTC	CASSQDPLAVWDNEQFF
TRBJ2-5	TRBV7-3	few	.	TGTGCCAGCAGTTCGAATAGGGAAGAGACCCAGTACTTC	CASSSNREETQYF
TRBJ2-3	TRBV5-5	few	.	TGTGCCAGCAGCTTGGCCGAGGGAGGCCCCTCAGATACGCAGTATTTT	CASSLAEGGPSDTQYF
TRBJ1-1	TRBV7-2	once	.	TGTGCCAGCAGCTCCCCCTTTGGGGGGTACACTGAAGCTTTCTTT	CASSSPFGGYTEAFF
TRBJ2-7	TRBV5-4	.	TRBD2	TGTGCCAGCAGTCACGGGGGGATGTCCTACAATGAGCAGTACTTC	CASSHGGMSYNEQYF
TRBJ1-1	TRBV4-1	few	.	TGCGCCAGCAGCCAAGATACCAGGGGAGGAACTGAAGCTTTCTTT	CASSQDTRGGTEAFF
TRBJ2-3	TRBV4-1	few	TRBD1	TGCGCCAGCAGCCAAGGGCGATATGGGACAGGGCGGGATACGCAGTATTTT	CASSQGRYGTGRDTQYF
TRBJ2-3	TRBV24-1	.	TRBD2	TGTGCCACCAGTGATTTTCCGGGACTAGCGGGAACTGATACGCAGTATTTT	CATSDFPGLAGTDTQYF
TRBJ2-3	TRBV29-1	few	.	TGCAGCGGGGGGGGCGGGAGCACAGATACGCAGTATTTT	CSGGGGSTDTQYF
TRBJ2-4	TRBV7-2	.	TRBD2	TGTGCCAGCAGCTCGATCGAGCGGGAGCAGTACTTC	CASSSIEREQYF
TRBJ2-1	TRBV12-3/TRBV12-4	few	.	TGTGCCAGCAGTTTAGCGGGGCCCCAGGGGAATGAGCAGTTCTTC	CASSLAGPQGNEQFF
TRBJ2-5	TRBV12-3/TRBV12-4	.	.	TGTGCCAGCAAACAAGAAGAGACCCAGTACTTC	CASKQEETQYF
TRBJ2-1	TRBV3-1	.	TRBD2	TGTGCCAGCAGCCAAGTAGCGGGGCCCTACAATGAGCAGTTCTTC	CASSQVAGPYNEQFF
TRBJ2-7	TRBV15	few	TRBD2	TGTGCCACCAGCAGTGTCCTTAGCGGGAGCAACGAGCAGTACTTC	CATSSVLSGSNEQYF
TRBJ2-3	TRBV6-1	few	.	TGTGCCAGCAGTGAGGCCAGGCGGCGTACGCAGTATTTT	CASSEARRRTQYF
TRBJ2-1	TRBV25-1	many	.	TGTGCCAGCACCCGGGACGCTACCTACAATGAGCAGTTCTTC	CASTRDATYNEQFF
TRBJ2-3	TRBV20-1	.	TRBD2	TGCAGTGCTAGGACTAGCGGGAGGGCGGATACGCAGTATTTT	CSARTSGRADTQYF
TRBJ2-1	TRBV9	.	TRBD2	TGTGCCAGCAGCGCGACTAGCGGGAGGTTTGATGAGCAGTTCTTC	CASSATSGRFDEQFF
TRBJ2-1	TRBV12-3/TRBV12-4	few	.	TGTGCCAGCAGTCAGTCACAGGGAAATGAGCAGTTCTTC	CASSQSQGNEQFF
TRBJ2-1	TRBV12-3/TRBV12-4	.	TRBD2	TGTGCCAGCAGTTGGGGAGGGCCCTACAATGAGCAGTTCTTC	CASSWGGPYNEQFF
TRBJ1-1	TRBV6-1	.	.	TGTGCCAGCAGTGATGGCTTCGGAGTGAAGAACACTGAAGCTTTCTTT	CASSDGFGVKNTEAFF
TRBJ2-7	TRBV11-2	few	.	TGTGCCAGCAGCTTGGCCGGGGAGCTCGAGCAGTACTTC	CASSLAGELEQYF
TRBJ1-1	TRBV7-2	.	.	TGTGCCAGCAGCTCGGGGACATCGAAGGGGTATGGCGAAGCTTTCTTT	CASSSGTSKGYGEAFF
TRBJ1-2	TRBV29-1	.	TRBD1	TGCAGCGTAGCCGGGACAGCTAAGTATGGCTACACCTTC	CSVAGTAKYGYTF
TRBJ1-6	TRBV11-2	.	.	TGTGCCAGCAGCTATCGCCCGGCCGGGCATAATTCACCCCTCCACTTT	CASSYRPAGHNSPLHF
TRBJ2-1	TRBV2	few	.	TGTGCCAGTAACCGAGAATGGGGGAGTCTTTATGAGCAGTTCTTC	CASNREWGSLYEQFF
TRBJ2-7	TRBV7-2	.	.	TGTGCCAGCAGCTTGGCGAACGAGCAGTACTTC	CASSLANEQYF
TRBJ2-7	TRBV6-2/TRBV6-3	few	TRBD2	TGTGCCAGCAGTCCCGGGGGGGCTACCTTCGAGCAGTACTTC	CASSPGGATFEQYF
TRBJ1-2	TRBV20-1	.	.	TGCAGTGCTAGAGGACAGGTACCCTATGGCTACACCTTC	CSARGQVPYGYTF
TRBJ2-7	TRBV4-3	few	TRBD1	TGCGCCAGCAGCCACCAGACAGGGGGCGAGCAGTACTTC	CASSHQTGGEQYF
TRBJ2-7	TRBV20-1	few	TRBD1	TGCAGTGCTAGAGATCATCGACAGGGGCACGAGCAGTACTTC	CSARDHRQGHEQYF
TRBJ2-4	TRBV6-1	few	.	TGTGCCAGCAGTGAAGGGGGAGTTGCTCCGTACTTC	CASSEGGVAPYF
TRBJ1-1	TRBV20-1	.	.	TGCAGTGCTAGAGACAGTCGCTACACTGAAGCTTTCTTT	CSARDSRYTEAFF
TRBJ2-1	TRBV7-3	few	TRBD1	TGTGCCAGCAGCAACTCCGGGACAGGGGTAAATGAGCAGTTCTTC	CASSNSGTGVNEQFF
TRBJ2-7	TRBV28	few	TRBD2	TGTGCCAGCAGTAAGACTAGCGGGACTCTTTACGAGCAGTACTTC	CASSKTSGTLYEQYF
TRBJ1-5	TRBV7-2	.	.	TGTGCCAGCAGCTTAGGGCGGGGCAGGGGAGGATATGGCAATCAGCCCCAGCATTTT	CASSLGRGRGGYGNQPQHF
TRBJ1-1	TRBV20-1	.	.	TGCAGTGCTCCTTGGGGGGTGAACACTGAAGCTTTCTTT	CSAPWGVNTEAFF
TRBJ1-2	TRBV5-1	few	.	TGCGCCAGCAGCTTTAATGACGCGGTCGGGGGCTACACCTTC	CASSFNDAVGGYTF
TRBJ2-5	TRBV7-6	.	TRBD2	TGTGCCAGCAGCCACTGGGGGGGGAGAGAGACCCAGTACTTC	CASSHWGGRETQYF
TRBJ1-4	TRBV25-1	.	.	TGTGCCAGCAGTGAGGACTGGGGAAAACTGTTTTTT	CASSEDWGKLFF
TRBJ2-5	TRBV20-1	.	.	TGCAGTGCCCTACCGGCTACAGAGACCCAGTACTTC	CSALPATETQYF
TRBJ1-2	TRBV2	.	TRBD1	TGTGCCACACCGAAAGATTGGACAGGGCCTGTTCCGTACTATGGCTACACCTTC	CATPKDWTGPVPYYGYTF
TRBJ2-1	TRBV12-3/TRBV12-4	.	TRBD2	TGTGCCAGCAGATTTACCAGCGGGGGGAATGAGCAGTTCTTC	CASRFTSGGNEQFF
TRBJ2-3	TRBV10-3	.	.	TGTGCCATCAGTGCAGAGTTAGCGATCCGGATCACAGATACGCAGTATTTT	CAISAELAIRITDTQYF
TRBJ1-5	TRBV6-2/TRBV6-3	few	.	TGTGCCAGCAGTCCTCCCTCTGTACAGCCCCAGCATTTT	CASSPPSVQPQHF
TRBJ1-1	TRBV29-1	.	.	TGCAGCGTTACGACAGAGAACACTGAAGCTTTCTTT	CSVTTENTEAFF
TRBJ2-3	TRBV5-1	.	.	TGCGCCAGCAGCTTGGTTTTCGGGAGTGGAGATACGCAGTATTTT	CASSLVFGSGDTQYF